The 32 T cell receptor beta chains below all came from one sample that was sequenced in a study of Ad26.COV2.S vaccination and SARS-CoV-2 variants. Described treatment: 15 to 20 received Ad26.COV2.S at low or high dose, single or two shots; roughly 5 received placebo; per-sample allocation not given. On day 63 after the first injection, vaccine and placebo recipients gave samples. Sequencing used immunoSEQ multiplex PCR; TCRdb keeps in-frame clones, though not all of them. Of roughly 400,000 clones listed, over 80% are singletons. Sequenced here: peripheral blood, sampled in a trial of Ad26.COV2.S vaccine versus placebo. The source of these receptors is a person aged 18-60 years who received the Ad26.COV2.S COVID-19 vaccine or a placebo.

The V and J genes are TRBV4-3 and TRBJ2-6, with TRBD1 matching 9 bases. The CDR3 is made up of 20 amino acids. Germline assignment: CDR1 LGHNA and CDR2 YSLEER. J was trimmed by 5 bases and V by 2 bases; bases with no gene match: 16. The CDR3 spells CASSQTSRSGQGYRANVLTF. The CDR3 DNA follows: TGCGCCAGCAGCCAAACCTCCCGGTCCGGACAGGGGTATAGGGCCAACGTCCTGACTTTC.

The CDR3 sequence is CASSTWGPFPYEQYF. The CDR3 region has the DNA TGTGCCAGCAGCACGTGGGGCCCGTTTCCCTACGAGCAGTACTTC. V is TRBV21-1 and J is TRBJ2-7; the table calls TRBD1, which could not be checked here. TRBV21-1 is shown as a pseudogene. This CDR3 spans 15 amino acids.

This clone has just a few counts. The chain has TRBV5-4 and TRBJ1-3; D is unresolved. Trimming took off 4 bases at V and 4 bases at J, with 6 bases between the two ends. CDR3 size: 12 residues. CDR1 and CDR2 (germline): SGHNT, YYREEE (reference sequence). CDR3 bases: TGTGCCAGCAGCCAATTCGGAAACACCATATATTTT. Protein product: CASSQFGNTIYF.

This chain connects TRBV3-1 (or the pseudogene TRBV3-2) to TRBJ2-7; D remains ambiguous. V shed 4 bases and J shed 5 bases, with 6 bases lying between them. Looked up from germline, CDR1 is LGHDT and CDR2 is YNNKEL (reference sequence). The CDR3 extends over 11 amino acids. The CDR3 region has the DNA TGTGCCAGCAGCCGGGTGGACGAGCAGTACTTC. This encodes CASSRVDEQYF.

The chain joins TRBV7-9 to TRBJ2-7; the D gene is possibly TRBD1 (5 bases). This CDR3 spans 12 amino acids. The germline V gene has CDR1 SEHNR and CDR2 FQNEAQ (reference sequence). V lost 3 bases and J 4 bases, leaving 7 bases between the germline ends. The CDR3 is CASSFPGYEQYF. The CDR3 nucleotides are TGTGCCAGCAGCTTCCCAGGGTACGAGCAGTACTTC.

CDR3 amino acids: CASSFWWEQETQYF. The CDR3 bases are TGTGCCAGCAGCTTTTGGTGGGAACAAGAGACCCAGTACTTC. The chain uses TRBV7-9 and TRBJ2-5, with D uncertain. With 3 bases removed from V and 2 bases from J, the gap between germline ends came to 10 bases. The CDR3 is 14 amino acids. Germline CDR1 SEHNR, CDR2 FQNEAQ (reference sequence).

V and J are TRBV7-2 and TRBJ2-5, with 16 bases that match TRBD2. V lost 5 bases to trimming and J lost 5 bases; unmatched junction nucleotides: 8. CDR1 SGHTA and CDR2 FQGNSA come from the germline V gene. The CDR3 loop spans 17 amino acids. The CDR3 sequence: CASSIGTSGGAGETQYF. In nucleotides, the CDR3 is TGTGCCAGCAGCATAGGGACTAGCGGGGGGGCAGGGGAGACCCAGTACTTC.

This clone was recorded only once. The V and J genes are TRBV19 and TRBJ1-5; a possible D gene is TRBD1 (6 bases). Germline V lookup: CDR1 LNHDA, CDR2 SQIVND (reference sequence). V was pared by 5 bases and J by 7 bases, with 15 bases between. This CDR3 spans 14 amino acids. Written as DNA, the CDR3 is TGTGCCAGTAGTCTCCACCAGGGACAACAGCCCCAGCATTTT. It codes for CASSLHQGQQPQHF.

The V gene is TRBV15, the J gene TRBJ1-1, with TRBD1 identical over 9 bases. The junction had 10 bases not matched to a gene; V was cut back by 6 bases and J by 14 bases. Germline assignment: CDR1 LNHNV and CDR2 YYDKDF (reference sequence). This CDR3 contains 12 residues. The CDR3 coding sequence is TGTGCCACCAGTCCGGGACAGGGCACACCCTTCTTT. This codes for CATSPGQGTPFF.

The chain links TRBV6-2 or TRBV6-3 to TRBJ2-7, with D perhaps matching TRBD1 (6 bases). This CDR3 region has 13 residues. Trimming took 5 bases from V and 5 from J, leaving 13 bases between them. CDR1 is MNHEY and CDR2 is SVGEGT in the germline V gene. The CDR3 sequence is CASSLLQGDEQYF. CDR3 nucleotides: TGTGCCAGCAGTCTGTTACAGGGCGACGAGCAGTACTTC.

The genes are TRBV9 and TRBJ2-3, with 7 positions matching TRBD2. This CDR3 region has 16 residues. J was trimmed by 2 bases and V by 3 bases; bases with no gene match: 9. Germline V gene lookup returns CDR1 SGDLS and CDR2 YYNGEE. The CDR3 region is CASSAPRGGFTDTQYF. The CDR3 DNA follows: TGTGCCAGCAGCGCTCCACGCGGGGGTTTCACAGATACGCAGTATTTT.

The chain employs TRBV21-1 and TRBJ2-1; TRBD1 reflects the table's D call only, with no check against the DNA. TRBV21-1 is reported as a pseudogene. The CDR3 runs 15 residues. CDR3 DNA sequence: TGTGCCAGCAGCAAGAGGGGGCAGGGGGCAGATGAGCAGTTCTTC. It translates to CASSKRGQGADEQFF.

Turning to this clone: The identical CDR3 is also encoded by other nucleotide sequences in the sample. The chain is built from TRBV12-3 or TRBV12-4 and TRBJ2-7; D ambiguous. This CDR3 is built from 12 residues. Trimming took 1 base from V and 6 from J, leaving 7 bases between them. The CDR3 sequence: CASSLGVSEQYF. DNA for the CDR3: TGTGCCAGCAGTTTAGGAGTGAGCGAGCAGTACTTC.

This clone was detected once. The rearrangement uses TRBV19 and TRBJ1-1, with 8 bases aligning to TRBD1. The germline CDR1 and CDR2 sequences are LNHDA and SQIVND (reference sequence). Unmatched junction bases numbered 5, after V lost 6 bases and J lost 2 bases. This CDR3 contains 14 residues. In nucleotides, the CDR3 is TGTGCCAGTAGATCACAGGGGGTAAACACTGAAGCTTTCTTT. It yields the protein CASRSQGVNTEAFF.

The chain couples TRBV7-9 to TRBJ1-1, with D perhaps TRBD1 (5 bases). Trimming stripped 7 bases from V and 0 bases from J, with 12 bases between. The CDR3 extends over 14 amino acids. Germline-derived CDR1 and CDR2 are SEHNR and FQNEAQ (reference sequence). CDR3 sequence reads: CASTLGGVNTEAFF. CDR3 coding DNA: TGTGCCAGCACCCTCGGGGGGGTGAACACTGAAGCTTTCTTT.

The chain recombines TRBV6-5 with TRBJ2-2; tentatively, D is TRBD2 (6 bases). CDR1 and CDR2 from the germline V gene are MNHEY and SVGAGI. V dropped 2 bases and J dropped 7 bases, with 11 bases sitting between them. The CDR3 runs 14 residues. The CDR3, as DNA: TGTGCCAGCAGTTACGGAGGGTCGAACGGGGAGCTGTTTTTT. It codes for CASSYGGSNGELFF.

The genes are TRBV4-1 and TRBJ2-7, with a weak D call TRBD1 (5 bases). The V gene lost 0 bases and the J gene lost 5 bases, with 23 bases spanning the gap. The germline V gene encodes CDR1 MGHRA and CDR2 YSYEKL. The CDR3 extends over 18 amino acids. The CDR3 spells CASSQDSSVVAGIHEQYF. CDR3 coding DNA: TGCGCCAGCAGCCAAGATTCCTCAGTCGTGGCAGGGATCCACGAGCAGTACTTC.

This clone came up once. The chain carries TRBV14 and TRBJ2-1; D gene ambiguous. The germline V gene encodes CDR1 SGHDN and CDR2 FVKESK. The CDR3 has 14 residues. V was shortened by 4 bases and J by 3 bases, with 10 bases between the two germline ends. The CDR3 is CASSPRTRYNEQFF. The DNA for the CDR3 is TGTGCCAGCAGCCCCCGGACCCGCTACAATGAGCAGTTCTTC.

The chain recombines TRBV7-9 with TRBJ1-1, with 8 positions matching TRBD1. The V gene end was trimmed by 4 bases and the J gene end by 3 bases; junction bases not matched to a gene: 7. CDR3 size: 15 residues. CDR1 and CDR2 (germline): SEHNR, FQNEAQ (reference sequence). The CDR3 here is CASSSRRGPDTEAFF. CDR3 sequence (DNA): TGTGCCAGCAGCTCACGCAGGGGGCCGGACACTGAAGCTTTCTTT.

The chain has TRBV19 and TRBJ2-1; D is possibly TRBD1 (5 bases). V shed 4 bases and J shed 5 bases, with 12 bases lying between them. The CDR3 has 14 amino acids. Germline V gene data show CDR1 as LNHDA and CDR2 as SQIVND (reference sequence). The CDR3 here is CASSTQGRHNEQFF. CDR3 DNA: TGTGCCAGTAGTACGCAGGGCCGCCACAATGAGCAGTTCTTC.

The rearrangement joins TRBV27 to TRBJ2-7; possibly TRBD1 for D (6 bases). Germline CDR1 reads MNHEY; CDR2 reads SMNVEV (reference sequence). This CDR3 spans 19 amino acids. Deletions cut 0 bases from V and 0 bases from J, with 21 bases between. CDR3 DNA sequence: TGTGCCAGCAGTTTATCGACGTTAGGACCCAGGGGTAGCTCCTACGAGCAGTACTTC. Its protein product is CASSLSTLGPRGSSYEQYF.

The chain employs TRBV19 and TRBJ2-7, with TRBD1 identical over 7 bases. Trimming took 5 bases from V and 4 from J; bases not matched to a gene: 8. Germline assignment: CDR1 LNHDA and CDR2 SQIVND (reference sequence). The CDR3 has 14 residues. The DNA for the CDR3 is TGTGCCAGTAGTCGAGGGGGCGCATTATACGAGCAGTACTTC. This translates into CASSRGGALYEQYF.

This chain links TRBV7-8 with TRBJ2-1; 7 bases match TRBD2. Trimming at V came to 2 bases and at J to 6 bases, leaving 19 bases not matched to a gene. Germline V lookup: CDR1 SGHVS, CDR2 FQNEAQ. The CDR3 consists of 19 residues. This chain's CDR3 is CASSLQEHRTRVGGNEQFF. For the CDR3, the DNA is TGTGCCAGCAGCTTACAGGAGCATAGGACTAGGGTCGGCGGCAATGAGCAGTTCTTC.

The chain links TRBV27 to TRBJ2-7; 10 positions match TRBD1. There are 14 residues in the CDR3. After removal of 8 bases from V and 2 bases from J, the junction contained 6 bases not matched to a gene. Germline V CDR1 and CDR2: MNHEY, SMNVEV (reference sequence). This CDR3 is CASGPGQGPYEQYF. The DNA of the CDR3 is TGTGCCAGCGGACCGGGACAGGGGCCCTACGAGCAGTACTTC.

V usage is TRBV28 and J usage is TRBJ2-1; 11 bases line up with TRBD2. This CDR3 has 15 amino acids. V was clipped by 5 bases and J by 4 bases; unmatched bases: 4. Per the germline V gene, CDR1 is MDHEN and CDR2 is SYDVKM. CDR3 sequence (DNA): TGTGCCAGCAGTCCAACTAGCGGGGGTTACAATGAGCAGTTCTTC. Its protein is CASSPTSGGYNEQFF.

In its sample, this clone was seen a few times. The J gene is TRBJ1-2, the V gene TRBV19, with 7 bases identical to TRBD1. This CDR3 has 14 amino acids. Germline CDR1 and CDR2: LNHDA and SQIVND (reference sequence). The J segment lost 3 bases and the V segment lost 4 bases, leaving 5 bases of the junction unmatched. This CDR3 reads CASSNSRGYYGYTF. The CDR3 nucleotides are TGTGCCAGTAGTAACTCCAGGGGGTACTATGGCTACACCTTC.

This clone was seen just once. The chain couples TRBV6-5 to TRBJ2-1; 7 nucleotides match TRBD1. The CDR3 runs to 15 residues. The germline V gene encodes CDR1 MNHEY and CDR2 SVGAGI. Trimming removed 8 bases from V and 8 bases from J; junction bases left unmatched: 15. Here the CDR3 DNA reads TGTGCCAGCGTAGTGACGGGACAGATTGTGTATGAGCAGTTCTTC. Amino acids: CASVVTGQIVYEQFF.

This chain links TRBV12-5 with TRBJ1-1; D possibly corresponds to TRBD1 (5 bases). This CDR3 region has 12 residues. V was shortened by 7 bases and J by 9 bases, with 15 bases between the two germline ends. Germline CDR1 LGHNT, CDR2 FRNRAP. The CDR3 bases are TGTGCTAGTGCCTTGGAGGGGAACCAAGCTTTCTTT. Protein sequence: CASALEGNQAFF.

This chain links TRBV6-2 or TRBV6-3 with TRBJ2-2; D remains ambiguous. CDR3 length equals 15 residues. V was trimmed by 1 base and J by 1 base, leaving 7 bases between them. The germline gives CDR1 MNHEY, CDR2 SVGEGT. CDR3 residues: CASSYYGQNTGELFF. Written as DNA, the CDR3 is TGTGCCAGCAGTTACTACGGTCAGAACACCGGGGAGCTGTTTTTT.

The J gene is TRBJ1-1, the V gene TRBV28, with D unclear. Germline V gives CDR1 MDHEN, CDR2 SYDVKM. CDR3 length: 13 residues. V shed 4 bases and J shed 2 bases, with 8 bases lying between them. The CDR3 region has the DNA TGTGCCAGCAGTTCGTCGACCAACACTGAAGCTTTCTTT. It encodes CASSSSTNTEAFF.

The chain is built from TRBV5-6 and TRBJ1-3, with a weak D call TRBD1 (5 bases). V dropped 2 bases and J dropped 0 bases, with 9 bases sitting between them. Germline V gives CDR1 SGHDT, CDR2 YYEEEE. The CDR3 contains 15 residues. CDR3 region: CASSFLDTSGNTIYF. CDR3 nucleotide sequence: TGTGCCAGCAGCTTTTTGGACACCTCTGGAAACACCATATATTTT.

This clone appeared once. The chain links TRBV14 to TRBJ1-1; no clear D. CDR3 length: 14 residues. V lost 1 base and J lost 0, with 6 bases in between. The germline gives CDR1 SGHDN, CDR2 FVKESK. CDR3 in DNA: TGTGCCAGCAGCCAAGCAGGTATGAACACTGAAGCTTTCTTT. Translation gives CASSQAGMNTEAFF.